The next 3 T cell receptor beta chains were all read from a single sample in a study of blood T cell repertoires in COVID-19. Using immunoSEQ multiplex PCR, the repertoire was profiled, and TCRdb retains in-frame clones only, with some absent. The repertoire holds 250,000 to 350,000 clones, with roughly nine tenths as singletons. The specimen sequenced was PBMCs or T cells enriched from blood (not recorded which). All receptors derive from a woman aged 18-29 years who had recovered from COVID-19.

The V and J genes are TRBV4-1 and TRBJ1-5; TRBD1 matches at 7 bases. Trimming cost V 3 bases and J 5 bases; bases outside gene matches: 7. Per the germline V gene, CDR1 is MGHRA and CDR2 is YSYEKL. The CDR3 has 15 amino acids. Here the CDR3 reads CASSQRQGSHQPQHF. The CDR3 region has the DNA TGCGCCAGCAGCCAGAGACAGGGCAGCCATCAGCCCCAGCATTTT.

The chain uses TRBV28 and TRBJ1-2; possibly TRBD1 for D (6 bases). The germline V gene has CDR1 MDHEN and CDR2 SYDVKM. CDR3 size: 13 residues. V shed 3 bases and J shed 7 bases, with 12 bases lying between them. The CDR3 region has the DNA TGTGCCAGCAGTTTGGGGGGGCGGGGTGGCTACACCTTC. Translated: CASSLGGRGGYTF.

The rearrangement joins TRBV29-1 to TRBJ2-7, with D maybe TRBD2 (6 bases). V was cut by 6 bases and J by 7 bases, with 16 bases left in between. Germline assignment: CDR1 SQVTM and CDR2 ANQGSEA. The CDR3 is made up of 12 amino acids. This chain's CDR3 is CSVAGSVGEQYF. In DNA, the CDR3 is TGCAGCGTGGCGGGATCGGTGGGGGAGCAGTACTTC.